Listed below are T cell receptor beta chains from one sample, sequenced in a study of CD8+CD57+ T cells in acquired aplastic anemia. Via MiXCR, TCRdb re-called the reads, giving one row per CDR3 protein. Among hundreds of thousands of distinct CDR3 sequences listed, under 40% were seen once. The material sequenced was sorted CD4+, CD8+, or CD8+CD57+ T cells (not recorded which) from PBMCs. The receptors were gathered from a human donor with aplastic anemia. CDR3s leave out the opening cysteine and the closing phenylalanine or tryptophan. Part of the rows lack a size; the others show once, few, many or a class for expanded clones.

cdr3_aa	v_call	clone_size
ASSLARTAQETQY	TRBV5-8	-
ASSESKNLH	TRBV6-1	many
ATSRDKGASYEQY	TRBV15	many
ARSPRRINEKLF	TRBV3-1	-
ASSVVLQDTEAF	TRBV9	-
AISGGGQSSYNSPLH	TRBV10-3	-
ASRRDLLNTEAF	TRBV6-1	-
ASRPGQGAGANVLT	TRBV5-1	-
ASSWAGLSYLSIGYT	TRBV14	many
AIQKGLGLEQY	TRBV10-3	-
ASGQVGQGDQPQH	TRBV4-1	-
ASSSSSGGYTDTQY	TRBV11-1	-
ASSLTGHDAGEAF	TRBV5-5	-
ASSNRDRTNYGYT	TRBV25-1	-
SVENAFRGLTEAF	TRBV29-1	many
ASSGRSAVEAF	TRBV2	-
ASSPPGQGDGYT	TRBV5-1	many
ASSLEVSTMNTEAF	TRBV5-1	once
ASSEHLADYNEQF	TRBV25-1	-
ASTDTVNTEAF	TRBV6-1	-
ASRDRDWRNTEAF	TRBV10-2	-
ASSLIALGNGSTDTQY	TRBV7-3	-
ATSDSGSNGWETQY	TRBV24-1	many
ASSQVGGITDTQY	TRBV14	-
ASSNSDREAF	TRBV3-1	-
ASSPGEGQNYGYT	TRBV9	many
ASRSSARGKPLH	TRBV12-3/TRBV12-4	many
SPGRDRIYEQY	TRBV29-1	-
SARTRTAKGGTQY	TRBV20-1	few
ASSMDRVNGYT	TRBV5-6	many
ASSDRGWGYT	TRBV2	many
AISKSGQGCNQPQH	TRBV24-1	-
ASSMNPSSMNTEAF	TRBV5-1	few
ASRDSSGKYEQY	TRBV7-2	many
ASRGQGMTGNTIY	TRBV19	-
SASGGLANRDTQY	TRBV20-1	many
ASSHSGTGDKKAF	TRBV3-1	few
SVASDGTDTQY	TRBV29-1	many
ATSKGRLPTQY	TRBV15	-
ASTRLAGVNEQF	TRBV12-3/TRBV12-4	-
ASSYGQGAGQPQH	TRBV12-3/TRBV12-4	-
ASSQDQGFQETQY	TRBV4-3	few
ASGPTSSYEQY	TRBV9	many
ATSRSWGKYEQH	TRBV15	-
ASSIALRQGNYGYT	TRBV19	few
ASSGQGGLGYGYT	TRBV2	many
ASKSSENPYEQY	TRBV2	-
ASSFEGTLHNEQF	TRBV19	-
ASSYSLETPLH	TRBV6-5	many
AIRARTSGGYEQY	TRBV10-3	-
ATSDSAYGYT	TRBV24-1	many
ASSKTLGTANGHT	TRBV24-1	-
ASSLSGTGEQF	TRBV9	few
ASSGTGGVSTIY	TRBV6-1	few
ASSEFRSSYEQY	TRBV25-1	-